This passage covers 10 T cell receptor beta chains from one sample sequenced in a study of cytotoxic CD8 clonotypes in ibrutinib-treated CLL. Only in-frame clones appear in the TCRdb table, and some are missing; sequencing was by immunoSEQ multiplex PCR. The repertoire includes hundreds of thousands of clones, 70% of them detected once, and 15% to 19% sits in the top ten. The sequencing used PBMCs, collected after 24 months of ibrutinib treatment. These receptors all come from a human donor with chronic lymphocytic leukemia.

V is TRBV4-1 and J is TRBJ2-7, with a weak D call TRBD2 (5 bases). Germline lookup yields CDR1 MGHRA and CDR2 YSYEKL. Trimming removed 3 bases from V and 2 bases from J, with 11 bases in between. CDR3 length: 14 amino acids. CDR3 sequence (DNA): TGCGCCAGCAGCCATAACGAGGGTCCCTACGAGCAGTACTTC. Encoded protein: CASSHNEGPYEQYF.

This clone has more than one count but fewer than ten. The rearrangement links TRBV28 to TRBJ1-5; TRBD1 aligns across 10 bases. J was trimmed by 4 bases and V by 5 bases; bases with no gene match: 5. The length of the CDR3 is 15 residues. CDR1 and CDR2 (germline): MDHEN, SYDVKM. The DNA of the CDR3 is TGTGCCAGCAGTGGGGGACAGGGGTTTAATCAGCCCCAGCATTTT. Its translation: CASSGGQGFNQPQHF.

This clone was detected only a few times. V usage is TRBV18 and J usage is TRBJ2-7; D perhaps matches TRBD1 (9 bases). The CDR3 consists of 16 residues. Trimming left V 6 bases short and J 4 bases short, with 22 bases between. Germline CDR1 is KGHSH and CDR2 is LQKENI. The CDR3 nucleotides are TGTGCCAGCTCGCCTGGCGGGGGGACAGGGTTGTACGAGCAGTACTTC. Protein product: CASSPGGGTGLYEQYF.

CDR3 nucleotide sequence: TGTGCCAGCAGTTACGCGACAGACTACGAGCAGTACTTC. Protein sequence: CASSYATDYEQYF. This chain links TRBV6-5 with TRBJ2-7, with TRBD1 as a possible D gene (5 bases). Trimming removed 2 bases at V and 3 bases at J, with 8 bases between. CDR3 size: 13 residues. Germline V CDR1 and CDR2: MNHEY, SVGAGI.

V and J are TRBV7-3 and TRBJ2-6; D unresolved. There are 16 residues in the CDR3. The germline V gene has CDR1 SGHTA and CDR2 FQGTGA. V was cut by 3 bases and J by 2 bases, with 11 bases left in between. This CDR3 is CASSFVEAPGANVLTF. Here the CDR3 DNA reads TGTGCCAGCAGCTTCGTTGAGGCGCCTGGGGCCAACGTCCTGACTTTC.

This clone was seen more than once but under ten times. The rearrangement uses TRBV6-5 and TRBJ2-7; D is possibly TRBD2 (5 bases). Looked up from germline, CDR1 is MNHEY and CDR2 is SVGAGI. V was pared by 0 bases and J by 3 bases, with 9 bases between. The CDR3 spans 14 residues. The DNA of the CDR3 is TGTGCCAGCAGTTACTCACGGGGTATCTACGAGCAGTACTTC. It encodes CASSYSRGIYEQYF.

CDR3 sequence reads: CSVPTENTEAFF. The CDR3 DNA is TGCAGCGTCCCGACAGAGAACACTGAAGCTTTCTTT. The chain combines TRBV29-1 with TRBJ1-1, with a weak D call TRBD1 (5 bases). The germline V gene encodes CDR1 SQVTM and CDR2 ANQGSEA. There are 12 residues in the CDR3. Trimming took 6 bases from V and 1 from J, leaving 9 bases between them.

The chain carries TRBV5-1 and TRBJ2-3, with D maybe TRBD2 (6 bases). V was trimmed by 4 bases and J by 2 bases, leaving 17 bases between them. The CDR3 has 16 residues. The germline V gene has CDR1 SGHRS and CDR2 YFSETQ. In nucleotides, the CDR3 is TGCGCCAGCAGCCCGCGGGGTGGGGTACTCACAGATACGCAGTATTTT. Translating gives CASSPRGGVLTDTQYF.

The chain uses TRBV9 and TRBJ2-6, with a possible D match to TRBD2 (5 bases). The CDR3 contains 16 residues. The germline V gene encodes CDR1 SGDLS and CDR2 YYNGEE. Trimming left V 3 bases short and J 1 base short, with 11 bases between. The CDR3 sequence is CASSASPGSGANVLTF. Written as DNA, the CDR3 is TGTGCCAGCAGCGCCAGTCCGGGATCTGGGGCCAACGTCCTGACTTTC.

The CDR3 DNA follows: TGCAGCGTTGCTGGGATGGTGAACACTGAAGCTTTCTTT. Protein product: CSVAGMVNTEAFF. This chain uses TRBV29-1 with TRBJ1-1, with D unclear. Germline V gene data show CDR1 as SQVTM and CDR2 as ANQGSEA. Trimming cost V 4 bases and J 0 bases, with 9 bases left between them. The CDR3 loop spans 13 amino acids.